A selection of T cell receptor beta chains follows, all from one sample in a study of control samples from healthy donors and cancer patients. Profiling relied on immunoSEQ multiplex PCR, and the TCRdb table lists in-frame clones only, not all of them. The sample gives 98,000 or so clones, roughly four fifths of which show up once; more than 1.5% is in the top ten. Sequences were obtained from blood. The receptor set was obtained from a man between 60 and 70 years old in good health. Each CDR3 is given with its conserved first and last residue. Each record gives: J gene, clone size, V gene, D gene, CDR3 protein, CDR3 DNA. A D gene is named only where the DNA matches it firmly. Size tells how often a clone was seen (once, few, many) or the class of an expanded clone, and some rows leave it out.

j_call: TRBJ2-6
clone_size: .
v_call: TRBV21-1
d_call: .
cdr3_aa: CASRPRRGDLTSGANVLTF
cdr3_nt: TGTGCCAGCAGGCCCCGGAGGGGGGACCTAACCTCTGGGGCCAACGTCCTGACTTTC

j_call: TRBJ1-5
clone_size: .
v_call: TRBV5-5
d_call: .
cdr3_aa: CASSLEGHQPQHF
cdr3_nt: TGTGCCAGCAGCTTGGAGGGGCACCAGCCCCAGCATTTT

j_call: TRBJ2-3
clone_size: .
v_call: TRBV21-1
d_call: .
cdr3_aa: CASRAGEGDTQYF
cdr3_nt: TGTGCCAGCCGGGCGGGGGAGGGAGATACGCAGTATTTT

j_call: TRBJ1-1
clone_size: once
v_call: TRBV27
d_call: TRBD1
cdr3_aa: CASSPGGLDMNTEAFF
cdr3_nt: TGTGCCAGCAGTCCAGGGGGCTTAGATATGAACACTGAAGCTTTCTTT

j_call: TRBJ1-2
clone_size: .
v_call: TRBV6-1
d_call: TRBD1
cdr3_aa: CASSERQGLNYGYTF
cdr3_nt: TGTGCCAGCAGTGAACGACAGGGACTGAACTATGGCTACACCTTC

j_call: TRBJ2-2
clone_size: .
v_call: TRBV6-5
d_call: TRBD1
cdr3_aa: CALRDRATGELFF
cdr3_nt: TGTGCCCTCCGGGACAGGGCCACCGGGGAGCTGTTTTTT

j_call: TRBJ2-1
clone_size: .
v_call: TRBV5-4
d_call: .
cdr3_aa: CASSLDGWTERRGNEQFF
cdr3_nt: TGTGCCAGCAGCTTGGATGGGTGGACAGAGAGGCGCGGCAATGAGCAGTTCTTC

j_call: TRBJ2-3
clone_size: .
v_call: TRBV28
d_call: .
cdr3_aa: CASSLITGTEDTDTQYF
cdr3_nt: TGTGCCAGCAGTTTGATCACCGGGACTGAAGACACAGATACGCAGTATTTT

j_call: TRBJ2-3
clone_size: .
v_call: TRBV15
d_call: TRBD2
cdr3_aa: CATSRDLAGATDTQYF
cdr3_nt: TGTGCCACCAGCAGAGATCTAGCGGGAGCCACAGATACGCAGTATTTT

j_call: TRBJ1-2
clone_size: once
v_call: TRBV5-1
d_call: .
cdr3_aa: CASRSSPTANYGYTF
cdr3_nt: TGCGCCAGCAGGTCGTCCCCGACGGCGAATTATGGCTACACCTTC

j_call: TRBJ1-4
clone_size: .
v_call: TRBV21-1
d_call: .
cdr3_aa: CASSKSVVTAQKTNEKLFF
cdr3_nt: TGTGCCAGCAGCAAAAGCGTCGTGACAGCCCAAAAAACTAATGAAAAACTGTTTTTT

j_call: TRBJ1-2
clone_size: .
v_call: TRBV5-1
d_call: .
cdr3_aa: CASSLVVQGRGYTF
cdr3_nt: TGCGCCAGCAGCTTGGTAGTACAGGGTCGTGGCTACACCTTC

j_call: TRBJ2-3
clone_size: .
v_call: TRBV15
d_call: TRBD2
cdr3_aa: CATSSSGRAEGTDTQYF
cdr3_nt: TGTGCCACCAGCAGTAGCGGGAGGGCCGAGGGCACAGATACGCAGTATTTT

j_call: TRBJ1-5
clone_size: .
v_call: TRBV10-1
d_call: TRBD1
cdr3_aa: CASPGTASNQPQHF
cdr3_nt: TGCGCCAGTCCCGGGACAGCTAGCAATCAGCCCCAGCATTTT

j_call: TRBJ1-3
clone_size: .
v_call: TRBV10-3
d_call: .
cdr3_aa: CAISGAGRTGNTIYF
cdr3_nt: TGTGCCATCAGTGGTGCGGGGCGTACTGGAAACACCATATATTTT

j_call: TRBJ1-2
clone_size: .
v_call: TRBV24-1
d_call: TRBD1
cdr3_aa: CATSTGGGYGYTF
cdr3_nt: TGTGCCACCAGCACAGGGGGCGGCTATGGCTACACCTTC

j_call: TRBJ1-1
clone_size: .
v_call: TRBV12-3/TRBV12-4
d_call: .
cdr3_aa: CASSLWENTEAFF
cdr3_nt: TGTGCCAGCAGTTTATGGGAGAACACTGAAGCTTTCTTT

j_call: TRBJ1-2
clone_size: .
v_call: TRBV28
d_call: TRBD1
cdr3_aa: CASSRIQGVQVGYTF
cdr3_nt: TGTGCCAGCAGCAGGATACAGGGGGTACAAGTAGGCTACACCTTC

j_call: TRBJ1-1
clone_size: .
v_call: TRBV6-2/TRBV6-3
d_call: .
cdr3_aa: CASSYSRGDTEAFF
cdr3_nt: TGTGCCAGCAGTTACTCCAGGGGTGACACTGAAGCTTTCTTT

j_call: TRBJ1-5
clone_size: .
v_call: TRBV6-5
d_call: .
cdr3_aa: CASRLRGAGNQPQHF
cdr3_nt: TGTGCCAGCAGATTACGGGGGGCTGGCAATCAGCCCCAGCATTTT

j_call: TRBJ2-1
clone_size: once
v_call: TRBV29-1
d_call: .
cdr3_aa: CSVEFGYNEQFF
cdr3_nt: TGCAGCGTTGAATTTGGCTACAATGAGCAGTTCTTC

j_call: TRBJ2-5
clone_size: .
v_call: TRBV7-8
d_call: .
cdr3_aa: CASSSQETQYF
cdr3_nt: TGTGCCAGCAGCTCCCAAGAGACCCAGTACTTC

j_call: TRBJ2-7
clone_size: .
v_call: TRBV3-1/TRBV3-2
d_call: .
cdr3_aa: CASSQMGYEQYF
cdr3_nt: TGTGCCAGCAGCCAAATGGGGTACGAGCAGTACTTC

j_call: TRBJ1-5
clone_size: few
v_call: TRBV6-1
d_call: .
cdr3_aa: CASSESSVDRASNQPQHF
cdr3_nt: TGTGCCAGCAGTGAATCAAGTGTGGACCGGGCGAGCAATCAGCCCCAGCATTTT

j_call: TRBJ1-5
clone_size: .
v_call: TRBV10-2
d_call: .
cdr3_aa: CASSDRVNQPQHF
cdr3_nt: TGCGCCAGCAGTGACAGGGTCAATCAGCCCCAGCATTTT

j_call: TRBJ2-1
clone_size: .
v_call: TRBV6-5
d_call: .
cdr3_aa: CASSYYRAHEQFF
cdr3_nt: TGTGCCAGCAGTTATTACAGGGCCCATGAGCAGTTCTTC

j_call: TRBJ1-5
clone_size: .
v_call: TRBV28
d_call: .
cdr3_aa: CALGGGDQPQHF
cdr3_nt: TGTGCCCTAGGGGGGGGCGATCAGCCCCAGCATTTT

j_call: TRBJ1-5
clone_size: .
v_call: TRBV30
d_call: .
cdr3_aa: CAWSGGGPNQPQHF
cdr3_nt: TGTGCCTGGAGTGGGGGGGGCCCCAATCAGCCCCAGCATTTT

j_call: TRBJ2-2
clone_size: .
v_call: TRBV2
d_call: .
cdr3_aa: CASRAAGTGDTGELFF
cdr3_nt: TGTGCCAGCAGGGCAGCGGGGACAGGTGACACCGGGGAGCTGTTTTTT

j_call: TRBJ2-1
clone_size: .
v_call: TRBV12-5
d_call: .
cdr3_aa: CASGLNQYNEQFF
cdr3_nt: TGTGCTAGTGGTTTGAACCAATACAATGAGCAGTTCTTC

j_call: TRBJ2-6
clone_size: medium-sized
v_call: TRBV4-2
d_call: TRBD1
cdr3_aa: CASSQAQGGESGANVLTF
cdr3_nt: TGTGCCAGCAGCCAAGCACAAGGGGGCGAATCTGGGGCCAACGTCCTGACTTTC

j_call: TRBJ2-3
clone_size: .
v_call: TRBV7-8
d_call: TRBD2
cdr3_aa: CASSPWGTSGGDTQYF
cdr3_nt: TGTGCCAGCAGCCCCTGGGGGACTAGCGGGGGAGATACGCAGTATTTT

j_call: TRBJ2-1
clone_size: .
v_call: TRBV7-3
d_call: .
cdr3_aa: CASSLTDGNEQFF
cdr3_nt: TGTGCCAGCAGCTTAACAGACGGGAATGAGCAGTTCTTC

j_call: TRBJ1-1
clone_size: .
v_call: TRBV30
d_call: TRBD1
cdr3_aa: CACQGGGKTEAFF
cdr3_nt: TGTGCCTGCCAGGGGGGCGGGAAGACTGAAGCTTTCTTT

j_call: TRBJ2-2
clone_size: .
v_call: TRBV30
d_call: TRBD2
cdr3_aa: CAGRSGGADTGELFF
cdr3_nt: TGTGCCGGGCGTAGCGGGGGGGCCGACACCGGGGAGCTGTTTTTT

j_call: TRBJ2-3
clone_size: .
v_call: TRBV6-5
d_call: .
cdr3_aa: CASRITDTQYF
cdr3_nt: TGTGCCAGCAGGATCACAGATACGCAGTATTTT

j_call: TRBJ1-1
clone_size: .
v_call: TRBV5-1
d_call: .
cdr3_aa: CASSLGGAGSEAFF
cdr3_nt: TGCGCCAGCAGCTTGGGGGGCGCAGGATCTGAAGCTTTCTTT

j_call: TRBJ2-1
clone_size: .
v_call: TRBV11-3
d_call: TRBD2
cdr3_aa: CASSDVTSGNNEQFF
cdr3_nt: TGTGCCAGCAGCGACGTGACTAGCGGGAACAATGAGCAGTTCTTC

j_call: TRBJ2-7
clone_size: .
v_call: TRBV30
d_call: .
cdr3_aa: CAWLRDNGYEQYF
cdr3_nt: TGTGCCTGGCTACGGGACAACGGCTACGAGCAGTACTTC

j_call: TRBJ2-1
clone_size: .
v_call: TRBV4-1
d_call: .
cdr3_aa: CASSDSGEGLSNEQFF
cdr3_nt: TGCGCCAGCAGCGACTCAGGGGAGGGGCTCTCCAATGAGCAGTTCTTC

j_call: TRBJ1-3
clone_size: .
v_call: TRBV19
d_call: .
cdr3_aa: CASSIAVSGNTIYF
cdr3_nt: TGTGCCAGTAGTATAGCAGTCTCTGGAAACACCATATATTTT

j_call: TRBJ2-2
clone_size: .
v_call: TRBV2
d_call: TRBD1
cdr3_aa: CASRTGTGIFTGELFF
cdr3_nt: TGTGCCAGCAGAACGGGGACAGGGATATTCACCGGGGAGCTGTTTTTT

j_call: TRBJ2-2
clone_size: .
v_call: TRBV6-4
d_call: TRBD1
cdr3_aa: CASSGTTGTVTGELFF
cdr3_nt: TGTGCCAGCAGTGGGACGACAGGGACGGTCACCGGGGAGCTGTTTTTT

j_call: TRBJ2-2
clone_size: few
v_call: TRBV4-1
d_call: .
cdr3_aa: CASSQDFANTGELFF
cdr3_nt: TGCGCCAGCAGCCAAGATTTTGCTAACACCGGGGAGCTGTTTTTT

j_call: TRBJ2-5
clone_size: .
v_call: TRBV7-2
d_call: TRBD2
cdr3_aa: CASSEPGLAGGETQYF
cdr3_nt: TGTGCCAGCAGCGAGCCGGGACTAGCGGGAGGCGAGACCCAGTACTTC

j_call: TRBJ2-1
clone_size: .
v_call: TRBV5-6
d_call: TRBD2
cdr3_aa: CASSLGGSSEQFF
cdr3_nt: TGTGCCAGCAGCTTGGGCGGGAGTAGTGAGCAGTTCTTC

j_call: TRBJ2-7
clone_size: .
v_call: TRBV2
d_call: .
cdr3_aa: CASSEGPSYEQYF
cdr3_nt: TGTGCCAGCAGTGAAGGACCCTCCTACGAGCAGTACTTC

j_call: TRBJ2-5
clone_size: .
v_call: TRBV24-1
d_call: .
cdr3_aa: CATSDLLFGETQYF
cdr3_nt: TGTGCCACCAGTGATTTGTTGTTCGGAGAGACCCAGTACTTC

j_call: TRBJ2-1
clone_size: .
v_call: TRBV6-5
d_call: .
cdr3_aa: CASSRRGYNEQFF
cdr3_nt: TGTGCCAGCAGCAGACGCGGCTACAATGAGCAGTTCTTC

j_call: TRBJ2-1
clone_size: .
v_call: TRBV19
d_call: TRBD1
cdr3_aa: CASSARTGGGDEQFF
cdr3_nt: TGTGCCAGTAGTGCCCGGACAGGGGGTGGGGATGAGCAGTTCTTC

j_call: TRBJ2-2
clone_size: .
v_call: TRBV30
d_call: .
cdr3_aa: CAWSGLQEELFF
cdr3_nt: TGTGCCTGGAGCGGCTTACAGGAGGAGCTGTTTTTT

j_call: TRBJ2-3
clone_size: .
v_call: TRBV5-1
d_call: .
cdr3_aa: CASSLQTISTDTQYF
cdr3_nt: TGCGCCAGCAGCTTGCAAACCATTAGCACAGATACGCAGTATTTT

j_call: TRBJ2-1
clone_size: .
v_call: TRBV30
d_call: .
cdr3_aa: CAWSVTGSNEQFF
cdr3_nt: TGTGCCTGGAGTGTCACAGGTTCCAATGAGCAGTTCTTC

j_call: TRBJ2-7
clone_size: .
v_call: TRBV4-1
d_call: .
cdr3_aa: CASSQEPSYEQYF
cdr3_nt: TGCGCCAGCAGCCAAGAACCCAGCTACGAGCAGTACTTC

j_call: TRBJ1-6
clone_size: .
v_call: TRBV9
d_call: .
cdr3_aa: CASSVGSGPSPNSPLHF
cdr3_nt: TGTGCCAGCAGCGTAGGGTCCGGACCAAGTCCGAATTCACCCCTCCACTTT